This T cell receptor beta chain was sequenced in a study of blood T cell repertoires in COVID-19. CDR1 and CDR2 (germline): SGHRS, YFSETQ. Trimming pared 7 bases from V and 0 bases from J, leaving 15 bases between. The CDR3 contains 15 residues. Method: immunoSEQ multiplex PCR; TCRdb's copy keeps in-frame clones and lacks some. The repertoire has tens of thousands of clones, around 85% of them found once; the top ten carry over 35%. Sample: peripheral blood. J is TRBJ2-3 and V is TRBV5-1; D is possibly TRBD2 (6 bases). The source of this sequence is a man older than 75 with acute or convalescent COVID-19. The CDR3 sequence is CASGPLGTSTDTQYF. The CDR3 DNA is TGCGCCAGCGGTCCATTGGGGACTAGCACAGATACGCAGTATTTT. The variable domain in full, with the rest retrieved from reference TRBV5-1 and TRBJ2-3, is KAGVTQTPRYLIKTRGQQVTLSCSPISGHRSVSWYQQTPGQGLQFLFEYFSETQRNKGNFPGRFSGRQFSNSRSEMNVSTLELGDSALYLCASGPLGTSTDTQYFGPGTRLTVL.